Below, 3 T cell receptor beta chains from the same sample are listed, as sequenced in a study of blood T cell repertoires in COVID-19. The protocol was immunoSEQ multiplex PCR, while the TCRdb copy is restricted to in-frame clones and leaves out a portion. The table includes some 280,000 clones, just under 85% detected once. Material: peripheral blood. Receptors were obtained from a woman in her forties or fifties with active or convalescent COVID-19.

The chain uses TRBV29-1 and TRBJ2-3; 7 bases are shared with TRBD1. The V gene end was trimmed by 5 bases and the J gene end by 8 bases; junction bases not matched to a gene: 10. The V gene's germline CDR1 is SQVTM and CDR2 ANQGSEA. The CDR3 sequence is 13 residues long. The CDR3 region has the DNA TGCAGCGTTCCCGACAGGGAAGGAGGTACGCAGTATTTT. Residues: CSVPDREGGTQYF.

CDR3 sequence (DNA): TGCGCCAGCAGTGGGAGGAGGAACACCATATATTTT. Amino acid sequence: CASSGRRNTIYF. The V call is TRBV10-1, the J call TRBJ1-3; no firm D call. Germline lookup yields CDR1 WNHNN and CDR2 SYGVQD (reference sequence). The CDR3 sequence is 12 residues long. V was pared by 4 bases and J by 7 bases, with 8 bases between.

The V and J genes are TRBV18 and TRBJ1-6; 7 bases fit TRBD1. The length of the CDR3 is 15 residues. Germline CDR1 reads KGHSH; CDR2 reads LQKENI. Trimming removed 1 base from V and 5 bases from J; junction bases left unmatched: 2. This CDR3 is CASSPLTGNNSPLHF. The CDR3 nucleotides are TGTGCCAGCTCACCACTGACAGGGAATAATTCACCCCTCCACTTT.